These 7 T cell receptor beta chains originate from one sample sequenced in a study of Ad26.COV2.S vaccination and SARS-CoV-2 variants. Treatment specified: roughly 18 received Ad26.COV2.S at low or high dose, single or two shots; roughly five received placebo; per-sample allocation not given. Each sample was drawn 63 days after the first injection (of vaccine or placebo). Produced via immunoSEQ multiplex PCR; TCRdb's table is partial and in-frame only. The top ten hold 6.4% of the sample, which has 300,000 to 400,000 clones, approximately 90% seen once. The material was peripheral blood, obtained in a trial of Ad26.COV2.S vaccine versus placebo. The receptors originated from a person aged 18-65 years who received the Ad26.COV2.S COVID-19 vaccine or a placebo.

J is TRBJ2-1 and V is TRBV2; the D call may be TRBD1 or TRBD2 (5 bases each). This CDR3 contains 11 residues. Per the germline V gene, CDR1 is SNHLY and CDR2 is FYNNEI. V was trimmed by 8 bases and J by 12 bases, leaving 14 bases between them. The CDR3: CASDLGVGQFF. The CDR3 DNA follows: TGTGCCAGCGATCTGGGGGTAGGGCAGTTCTTC.

The chain employs TRBV15 and TRBJ2-5; the match to TRBD1 covers 11 bases. The CDR3 is 16 residues long. CDR1 is LNHNV and CDR2 is YYDKDF in the germline V gene (reference sequence). V trimming: 3 bases; J trimming: 6 bases; junction bases outside the gene matches: 9. The CDR3 here is CATSREGQGALKTQYF. Written as DNA, the CDR3 is TGTGCCACCAGCAGGGAAGGACAGGGGGCTTTAAAGACCCAGTACTTC. The complete variable domain, with remaining parts taken from reference TRBV15 and TRBJ2-5, reads DAMVIQNPRYQVTQFGKPVTLSCSQTLNHNVMYWYQQKSSQAPKLLFHYYDKDFNNEADTPDNFQSRRPNTSFCFLDIRSPGLGDTAMYLCATSREGQGALKTQYFGPGTRLLVL.

CDR3 in DNA: TGCGCCAGCAGCTTGGATCAGGGACCCTACAATGAGCAGTTCTTC. Translating it yields CASSLDQGPYNEQFF. V and J are TRBV5-1 and TRBJ2-1; D may be TRBD1 or TRBD2 (5 bases each). There are 15 residues in the CDR3. V dropped 0 bases and J dropped 2 bases, with 9 bases sitting between them. Germline loops: CDR1 SGHRS, CDR2 YFSETQ.

Of note for this clone: Other nucleotide sequences from this sample produce the same CDR3. The chain combines TRBV2 with TRBJ2-1; the D gene is possibly TRBD1 (5 bases). This CDR3 comprises 10 residues. Per the germline V gene, CDR1 is SNHLY and CDR2 is FYNNEI. Trimming shortened V by 7 bases and J by 9 bases, and 7 bases separated the two germline ends. The DNA for the CDR3 is TGTGCCAGCATTAGGGGTGAGCAGTTCTTC. Amino acid sequence: CASIRGEQFF. Full variable domain (missing parts from reference TRBV2 and TRBJ2-1): EPEVTQTPSHQVTQMGQEVILRCVPISNHLYFYWYRQILGQKVEFLVSFYNNEISEKSEIFDDQFSVERPDGSNFTLKIRSTKLEDSAMYFCASIRGEQFFGPGTRLTVL.

The rearrangement links TRBV25-1 to TRBJ2-3; D might be TRBD2 (6 bases). V lost 1 base and J 0 bases, leaving 11 bases between the germline ends. This CDR3 has 16 amino acids. Germline V gene data show CDR1 as MGHDK and CDR2 as SYGVNS. The chain's CDR3 is CASSELAETSTDTQYF. The CDR3 DNA follows: TGTGCCAGCAGTGAATTAGCGGAGACTAGCACAGATACGCAGTATTTT.

The chain joins TRBV3-1 (or the pseudogene TRBV3-2) to TRBJ1-4, with D unclear. The germline V gene encodes CDR1 LGHDT and CDR2 YNNKEL (reference sequence). The CDR3 contains 13 residues. V was shortened by 1 base and J by 5 bases, with 5 bases between the two germline ends. The CDR3 sequence is CASSQVGNEKLFF. The CDR3 bases are TGTGCCAGCAGCCAAGTGGGCAATGAAAAACTGTTTTTT.

The chain carries TRBV9 and TRBJ2-3; no clear D. V lost 0 bases to trimming and J lost 6 bases, with 2 bases between them. The CDR3 length is 11 residues. Per germline, CDR1 SGDLS and CDR2 YYNGEE. CDR3 sequence reads: CASSVEDTQYF. CDR3 nucleotide sequence: TGTGCCAGCAGCGTAGAGGATACGCAGTATTTT.